This T cell receptor (beta chain) was recovered during a study of T cell responses to AZD1222 COVID-19 vaccine. Sequencing was performed with immunoSEQ multiplex PCR; in TCRdb, only in-frame clones are kept and a portion is missing. In the table there are over 100,000 clones, approximately 86% of which are singletons. Study findings and constraints: In all cases, repertoires were sampled only after the peak T cell response.

CDR1 and CDR2 (germline): KGHDR, SFDVKD. Trimming removed 5 bases at V and 6 bases at J, with 25 bases between. The CDR3 totals 18 residues. A note on this clone: What it recognizes is unknown.

Specimen: peripheral blood, collected on day 0 of MenACWY control vaccination. The TCR comes from an adult in good health. The chain combines TRBV24-1 with TRBJ2-1; D may be TRBD2 (6 bases). CDR3 region: CATSGPPGGRGFGNEQFF. The CDR3 DNA sequence: TGTGCCACCAGTGGTCCCCCGGGTGGTCGGGGGTTCGGCAATGAGCAGTTCTTC.